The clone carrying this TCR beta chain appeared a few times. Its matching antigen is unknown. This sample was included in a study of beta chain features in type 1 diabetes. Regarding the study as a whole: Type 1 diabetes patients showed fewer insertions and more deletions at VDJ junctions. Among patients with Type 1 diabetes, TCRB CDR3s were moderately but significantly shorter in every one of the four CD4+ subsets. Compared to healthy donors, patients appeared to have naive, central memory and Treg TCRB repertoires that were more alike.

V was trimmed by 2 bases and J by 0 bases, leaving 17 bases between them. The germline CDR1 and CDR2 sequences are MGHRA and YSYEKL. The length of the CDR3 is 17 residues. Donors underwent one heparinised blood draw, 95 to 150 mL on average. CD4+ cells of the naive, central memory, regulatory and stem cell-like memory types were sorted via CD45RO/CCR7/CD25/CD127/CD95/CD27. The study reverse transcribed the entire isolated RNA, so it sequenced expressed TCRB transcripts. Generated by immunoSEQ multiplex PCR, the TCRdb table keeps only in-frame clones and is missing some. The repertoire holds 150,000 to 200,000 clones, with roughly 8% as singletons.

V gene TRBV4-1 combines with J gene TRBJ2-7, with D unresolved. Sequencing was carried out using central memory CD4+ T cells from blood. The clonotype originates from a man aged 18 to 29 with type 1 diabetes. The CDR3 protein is CASSQPAVRPSSYEQYF. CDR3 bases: TGCGCCAGCAGCCAACCTGCCGTGCGCCCCTCCTCCTACGAGCAGTACTTC.